Presented here are 25 T cell receptor beta chains from one specimen sequenced in a study of T-cell reconstitution after alpha-beta-depleted transplantation in children. Library preparation (for TCRbeta) was performed with unique molecular identifiers. A single record per CDR3 protein comes from TCRdb applying MiXCR to the PCR reads. The sample lists approximately 490,000 distinct CDR3 sequences; roughly 10% were seen once. The sample was PBMCs, taken before TCRalphabeta/CD19-depleted stem cell transplant. These receptors were taken from a child aged 2-15 years with inherited bone marrow failure, due to receive a stem cell transplant.

The J gene is TRBJ2-1, the V gene TRBV7-8; 7 bases line up with TRBD2. The CDR3 contains 15 residues. The trim removed 5 bases at V and 4 bases at J, leaving 8 bases unmatched. Germline CDR1 is SGHVS and CDR2 is FQNEAQ. In DNA form, the CDR3 reads TGTGCCAGCAGCCAAACGACTAGCCCGTACAATGAGCAGTTCTTC. It yields the protein CASSQTTSPYNEQFF.

J is TRBJ1-5 and V is TRBV11-2; unclear D gene. Germline V lookup: CDR1 SGHAT, CDR2 FQNNGV. V was shortened by 1 base and J by 3 bases, with 4 bases between the two germline ends. The CDR3 loop spans 13 amino acids. The CDR3 coding sequence is TGTGCCAGCAGCTTAGCTTACAATCAGCCCCAGCATTTT. Residues: CASSLAYNQPQHF.

This clonotype was seen many times. The CDR3: CASSFGTRNEQFF. The CDR3 DNA is TGTGCCAGCAGCTTCGGGACTCGCAATGAGCAGTTCTTC. J is TRBJ2-1 and V is TRBV5-6; a possible D gene is TRBD2 (6 bases). This CDR3 contains 13 residues. V lost 2 bases, J lost 6 bases, and 9 bases lay in between. Germline V gene lookup returns CDR1 SGHDT and CDR2 YYEEEE.

A word on this clonotype: A much larger clone lies one base from this, so it may be a read error. V usage is TRBV10-3 and J usage is TRBJ2-3; 10 bases fit TRBD2. The ends lost 8 bases at V and 2 bases at J; junction bases unmatched: 4. This CDR3 spans 14 amino acids. CDR1 and CDR2 (germline): ENHRY, SYGVKD. CDR3 DNA: TGTGCCATCCGGACTAGCGGTACCACAGATACGCAGTATTTT. It is translated as CAIRTSGTTDTQYF.

This clonotype was counted at least ten times. The chain carries TRBV2 and TRBJ2-3, with TRBD2 matching 15 bases. The length of the CDR3 is 15 residues. Germline V CDR1 and CDR2: SNHLY, FYNNEI. Losses at the gene ends were 6 bases for V and 6 bases for J; bases not matched to a gene: 4. This CDR3 is CASSLGTSGRDTQYF. The CDR3 nucleotides are TGTGCCAGCAGCCTCGGGACTAGCGGGAGGGATACGCAGTATTTT.

J is TRBJ2-3 and V is TRBV28; 8 bases are shared with TRBD2. Germline V lookup: CDR1 MDHEN, CDR2 SYDVKM. This CDR3 has 15 amino acids. V shed 3 bases and J 0 bases; nucleotides not matched to a gene: 2. The CDR3 nucleotides read TGTGCCAGCAGTTTGATAGCGGGAAGCACAGATACGCAGTATTTT. This gives the protein CASSLIAGSTDTQYF.

Only a few counts were recorded for this clonotype. The genes are TRBV2 and TRBJ1-1; weak D call: TRBD1 (5 bases). The V gene lost 6 bases and the J gene lost 7 bases, with 12 bases spanning the gap. Per the germline V gene, CDR1 is SNHLY and CDR2 is FYNNEI. There are 12 residues in the CDR3. CDR3 residues: CASRGEDVEAFF. The CDR3 DNA reads TGTGCCAGCAGGGGGGAGGACGTTGAAGCTTTCTTT.

This sequence joins TRBV7-2 and TRBJ2-3; 7 bases map to TRBD2. CDR3 length equals 15 residues. V lost 4 bases, J lost 1 base, and 5 bases stayed unmatched. The V gene's germline CDR1 is SGHTA and CDR2 FQGNSA. This CDR3 reads CASSSRDYRTDTQYF. CDR3 in DNA: TGTGCCAGCAGCTCCAGGGACTACCGCACAGATACGCAGTATTTT.

In this sample, this clonotype turned up many times. V is TRBV30 and J is TRBJ1-2, with TRBD1 matching over 9 bases. This CDR3 is 16 amino acids long. After removal of 3 bases from V and 8 bases from J, the junction contained 16 bases not matched to a gene. The germline CDR1 and CDR2 sequences are GTSNPN and SVGIG (reference sequence). The CDR3, as DNA: TGTGCCTGGAGGGCCGGGACAGGGAACGGGTTACTCGGCTACACCTTC. Protein sequence: CAWRAGTGNGLLGYTF.

This clonotype was counted ten times or more. This sequence joins TRBV12-3 or TRBV12-4 and TRBJ1-6; D gene ambiguous. V dropped 2 bases and J dropped 6 bases, with 11 bases sitting between them. CDR3 size: 15 residues. The CDR3 DNA sequence: TGTGCCAGCAGTTTAAGGCGCGCAAGTAATTCACCCCTCCACTTT. This gives the protein CASSLRRASNSPLHF.

This clonotype was recorded many times. The gene calls are TRBV5-1 and TRBJ2-1; the D gene is possibly TRBD1 (6 bases). Germline V lookup: CDR1 SGHRS, CDR2 YFSETQ. The CDR3 totals 15 residues. V was shortened by 2 bases and J by 6 bases, with 15 bases between the two germline ends. Here the CDR3 reads CASSFQGPKSNEQFF. The CDR3 nucleotides are TGCGCCAGCAGCTTCCAGGGGCCCAAATCCAATGAGCAGTTCTTC.

Ten or more counts support this clonotype. The junction does not match germline at one end; this may be a read error. V is TRBV18 and J is TRBJ1-1; TRBD1 aligns across 7 bases. Germline assignment: CDR1 KGHSH and CDR2 LQKENI. The CDR3 extends over 14 amino acids. In DNA form, the CDR3 reads TGTGCCAGCTCCCCACAGGGGTCGGGCACTGAAGCTTTCTTT. The encoded protein is CASSPQGSGTEAFF.

This clonotype was seen only once. It may be a read error: a sequence one base away is much more abundant. Since no conserved phenylalanine or tryptophan closes the CDR3, a read error is the likely cause. The rearrangement links TRBV6-2 or TRBV6-3 to TRBJ2-1, with 7 bases fitting TRBD1. The CDR3 has 14 amino acids. CDR1 is MNHEY and CDR2 is SVGEGT in the germline V gene. Losses at the gene ends were 5 bases for V and 3 bases for J; bases not matched to a gene: 4. CDR3 loop: CASSKPGGYNEQFS. The CDR3 DNA reads TGTGCCAGCAGTAAACCAGGGGGCTACAATGAGCAGTTCTCC.

This clonotype appeared many times. The chain joins TRBV20-1 to TRBJ2-3; a weak D match, TRBD1 (7 bases). This CDR3 spans 15 amino acids. From germline, CDR1 is DFQATT and CDR2 SNEGSKA (reference sequence). The V gene lost 4 bases and the J gene lost 2 bases, with 16 bases spanning the gap. The CDR3 loop is CSATDREVATDTQYF. In DNA form, the CDR3 reads TGCAGTGCTACCGACAGGGAGGTAGCCACAGATACGCAGTATTTT.

This clonotype was counted a few times. This chain joins TRBV5-8 and TRBJ1-2; D gene uncertain. The CDR3 runs to 17 residues. Germline CDR1 reads SGHTS; CDR2 reads YDEGEE. V lost 0 bases and J 0 bases, leaving 15 bases between the germline ends. In DNA form, the CDR3 reads TGTGCCAGCAGCTTGGCCGCTGACAAGATCCCTAACTATGGCTACACCTTC. Protein sequence: CASSLAADKIPNYGYTF.

This clonotype was observed at least ten times. The rearrangement links TRBV5-1 to TRBJ1-1; D gene unclear. Trimming left V 4 bases short and J 0 bases short, with 13 bases between. The CDR3 has 15 residues. CDR1 is SGHRS, CDR2 YFSETQ, per germline. The CDR3 protein is CASSPGLGMNTEAFF. As DNA, the CDR3 is TGCGCCAGCAGCCCCGGACTAGGGATGAACACTGAAGCTTTCTTT.

In its sample, this clonotype was seen many times. The J gene is TRBJ2-7, the V gene TRBV6-5; D is unresolved. The germline CDR1 and CDR2 sequences are MNHEY and SVGAGI. V lost 0 bases to trimming and J lost 2 bases, with 8 bases between them. This CDR3 is built from 14 residues. The CDR3 reads CASSYSRHAYEQYF. CDR3 coding DNA: TGTGCCAGCAGTTACTCCCGGCACGCCTACGAGCAGTACTTC.

In its sample, this clonotype was seen many times. The V and J genes are TRBV4-1 and TRBJ1-6; 10 positions agree with TRBD1. Germline V gene sequence: CDR1 MGHRA, CDR2 YSYEKL. V was clipped by 2 bases and J by 7 bases; unmatched bases: 2. The CDR3 has 15 amino acids. CDR3 DNA: TGCGCCAGCAGCCAACCGGGACAGGGGAATTCACCCCTCCACTTT. It yields the protein CASSQPGQGNSPLHF.

This clonotype appeared a few times. The rearrangement links TRBV29-1 to TRBJ2-7, with D perhaps assigned TRBD1 or TRBD2 (6 bases each). Germline V gene lookup returns CDR1 SQVTM and CDR2 ANQGSEA. This CDR3 contains 12 residues. The V end was cut by 3 bases, the J end by 7 bases, with 13 bases between. CDR3 bases: TGCAGCGTTGAGGGCAGGGGAGGAGAGCAGTACTTC. Protein: CSVEGRGGEQYF.

This clonotype was counted many times. This chain uses TRBV28 with TRBJ2-3, with 10 positions matching TRBD2. This CDR3 region has 15 residues. Germline V gene sequence: CDR1 MDHEN, CDR2 SYDVKM. The ends lost 7 bases at V and 6 bases at J; junction bases unmatched: 10. The CDR3: CASNVAGGVGDTQYF. The CDR3 bases are TGTGCCAGCAACGTAGCGGGAGGAGTAGGGGATACGCAGTATTTT.

This clonotype was found many times. The chain combines TRBV20-1 with TRBJ2-7; 12 bases align to TRBD2. J gave up 3 bases and V 4 bases, and 4 bases lay outside the gene matches. Germline V gene sequence: CDR1 DFQATT, CDR2 SNEGSKA (reference sequence). The CDR3 consists of 14 residues. The CDR3 loop reads CSAKTSGRNYEQYF. In DNA form, the CDR3 reads TGCAGTGCTAAGACTAGCGGGAGAAACTACGAGCAGTACTTC.

The table lists this clonotype with many counts. This chain connects TRBV29-1 to TRBJ2-7, with 9 bases lining up with TRBD1. The germline gives CDR1 SQVTM, CDR2 ANQGSEA. This CDR3 has 15 amino acids. The V gene end was trimmed by 0 bases and the J gene end by 1 base; junction bases not matched to a gene: 4. The CDR3 DNA reads TGCAGCGTTGAAGATTGGGGACAGGGATCCTACGAGCAGTACTTC. As protein: CSVEDWGQGSYEQYF.

The chain links TRBV7-6 to TRBJ2-5, with D tentatively TRBD2 (5 bases). Trimming left V 7 bases short and J 1 base short, with 16 bases between. The germline V gene encodes CDR1 SGHVS and CDR2 FNYEAQ. The CDR3 totals 15 residues. Here the CDR3 reads CASTQFGETQETQYF. DNA for the CDR3: TGTGCCAGCACCCAGTTCGGGGAGACCCAAGAGACCCAGTACTTC. The variable domain in full, with the rest retrieved from reference TRBV7-6 and TRBJ2-5, is GAGVSQSPRYKVTKRGQDVALRCDPISGHVSLYWYRQALGQGPEFLTYFNYEAQQDKSGLPNDRFSAERPEGSISTLTIQRTEQRDSAMYRCASTQFGETQETQYFGPGTRLLVL.

In this sample, this clonotype turned up many times. The chain joins TRBV12-3 or TRBV12-4 to TRBJ2-1; 11 bases agree with TRBD1. CDR3 length: 16 amino acids. V was pared by 4 bases and J by 2 bases, with 4 bases of the junction left unmatched. This chain's CDR3 is CASSSPGQGAYNEQFF. The CDR3 DNA follows: TGTGCCAGCAGTTCCCCGGGACAGGGGGCCTACAATGAGCAGTTCTTC.

This clonotype turned up a few times. In DNA form, the CDR3 reads TGTGCCTGGAGTGGGGGGGGCCGTCGGCAGTTCTTC. Translating it yields CAWSGGGRRQFF. The V gene is TRBV30, the J gene TRBJ2-1; weak D call: TRBD2 (7 bases). With 1 base removed from V and 12 bases from J, the gap between germline ends came to 13 bases. Germline CDR1 GTSNPN, CDR2 SVGIG (reference sequence). The CDR3 spans 12 residues.